The 26 T cell receptor beta chains presented below share a single source sample, sequenced in a study of graft-versus-host responses after intestinal transplantation. No antigens are known for them. TCRdb's copy holds only in-frame clones and misses some; the assay was immunoSEQ multiplex PCR. This table holds roughly 30,000 clones, approximately 80% found once. The sample here was unstimulated CD8+ T cells sorted from spleen or lymph node cells, taken before intestinal transplant. The receptor set was obtained from a human donor who received an intestinal transplant.

This clone was picked up a small number of times. The chain couples TRBV6-5 to TRBJ2-7, with 9 bases that match TRBD1. The J segment lost 6 bases and the V segment lost 3 bases, leaving 9 bases of the junction unmatched. Germline V gene sequence: CDR1 MNHEY, CDR2 SVGAGI. This CDR3 has 15 residues. The CDR3 nucleotides are TGTGCCAGCAGTTATTCCGGGACAGGGAACGGCGAGCAGTACTTC. The encoded protein is CASSYSGTGNGEQYF.

The chain recombines TRBV5-1 with TRBJ2-7; 7 positions match TRBD2. CDR3 size: 14 residues. Germline V gives CDR1 SGHRS, CDR2 YFSETQ. With 4 bases clipped from V and 0 bases from J, the junction kept 4 bases outside the gene matches. The DNA of the CDR3 is TGCGCCAGCAGCCCAGGGACTATCTCCTACGAGCAGTACTTC. Translated, it gives CASSPGTISYEQYF.

The rearrangement links TRBV27 to TRBJ2-7, with 8 nucleotides matching TRBD2. Germline V CDR1 and CDR2: MNHEY, SMNVEV (reference sequence). J gave up 3 bases and V 2 bases, and 3 bases lay outside the gene matches. This CDR3 region has 14 residues. For the CDR3, the DNA is TGTGCCAGCAGTTTACGACTAGCGCTCTACGAGCAGTACTTC. This sequence encodes CASSLRLALYEQYF.

J is TRBJ2-1 and V is TRBV21-1; whether TRBD2, the table's D call, matches the DNA was not checked. TRBV21-1 represents a pseudogene. This CDR3 region has 15 residues. The CDR3 spells CASRMTSGTDNEQFF. The DNA for the CDR3 is TGTGCCAGCAGGATGACTAGCGGGACGGACAATGAGCAGTTCTTC.

The chain couples TRBV27 to TRBJ2-1; unclear D gene. The V end lost 7 bases, the J end lost 8 bases, and 24 bases lay between the germline ends. Germline CDR1 is MNHEY and CDR2 is SMNVEV (reference sequence). This CDR3 has 16 amino acids. Here the CDR3 DNA reads TGTGCCAGCACCCCCTTGCTAGGTGGCAACATCCATGAGCAGTTCTTC. Translation gives CASTPLLGGNIHEQFF.

The chain has TRBV13 and TRBJ2-7; D is undetermined. The ends were cut back, 4 bases at V and 1 base at J, with 8 bases in the middle. The CDR3 is 13 residues long. Germline-derived CDR1 and CDR2 are PRHDT and FYEKMQ (reference sequence). CDR3 coding DNA: TGTGCCAGCAGCTCCGTGCTATCCTACGAGCAGTACTTC. Encoded protein: CASSSVLSYEQYF.

CDR3 in amino acids: CASSLEGVNQPQHF. As DNA, the CDR3 is TGTGCCAGCAGCTTAGAGGGGGTCAATCAGCCCCAGCATTTT. The J gene is TRBJ1-5, the V gene TRBV5-5; possible D gene TRBD1, 6 bases. This CDR3 contains 14 residues. Germline CDR1 is SGHKS and CDR2 is YYEKEE (reference sequence). V dropped 2 bases and J dropped 3 bases, with 9 bases sitting between them.

V usage is TRBV11-2 and J usage is TRBJ2-7, with a weak D call TRBD2 (7 bases). The CDR3 runs 15 residues. CDR1 is SGHAT, CDR2 FQNNGV, per germline. V was clipped by 1 base and J by 6 bases, with 16 bases between them. CDR3: CASSLAAGAFGEQYF. CDR3 nucleotide sequence: TGTGCCAGCAGCTTAGCCGCGGGGGCGTTTGGCGAGCAGTACTTC.

The chain links TRBV2 to TRBJ2-1, with D unclear. CDR3 length equals 13 residues. Germline CDR1 is SNHLY and CDR2 is FYNNEI. V was clipped by 2 bases and J by 5 bases, with 7 bases between them. The CDR3 spells CASSEILNNEQFF. In DNA form, the CDR3 reads TGTGCCAGCAGTGAAATCCTAAACAATGAGCAGTTCTTC.

The CDR3 loop reads CASSLAALWSTSNEQFF. The CDR3 nucleotides are TGTGCCAGCAGCTTGGCGGCCCTTTGGAGTACTAGTAATGAGCAGTTCTTC. This chain connects TRBV5-4 to TRBJ2-1; possibly TRBD2 for D (5 bases). V shed 0 bases and J shed 7 bases, with 20 bases lying between them. The length of the CDR3 is 17 residues. CDR1 and CDR2 from the germline V gene are SGHNT and YYREEE (reference sequence).

This clone has a single count. The V gene is TRBV5-6, the J gene TRBJ2-5; D not certain. Trimming removed 4 bases at V and 2 bases at J, with 12 bases between. This CDR3 contains 14 residues. CDR1 and CDR2 (germline): SGHDT, YYEEEE. As DNA, the CDR3 is TGTGCCAGCAGCATCCAGGCTATGCAAGAGACCCAGTACTTC. Translation gives CASSIQAMQETQYF.

The chain recombines TRBV15 with TRBJ2-7; 7 bases are a match to TRBD1. In germline, CDR1 is LNHNV, CDR2 YYDKDF (reference sequence). CDR3 size: 14 residues. Unmatched junction bases numbered 2, after V lost 3 bases and J lost 0 bases. The CDR3 DNA reads as TGTGCCACCAGCAGCGGGACAGCCTCCTACGAGCAGTACTTC. Translation gives CATSSGTASYEQYF.

The chain uses TRBV9 and TRBJ2-3, with D tentatively TRBD1 (6 bases). Trimming cost V 4 bases and J 3 bases, with 21 bases left between them. Germline CDR1 and CDR2: SGDLS and YYNGEE. This CDR3 comprises 17 residues. DNA for the CDR3: TGTGCCAGCAGCAGAGAGGGACACCAGATGCCTACAGATACGCAGTATTTT. This translates into CASSREGHQMPTDTQYF.

The genes are TRBV27 and TRBJ2-7; maybe TRBD1 (6 bases). Germline V gene sequence: CDR1 MNHEY, CDR2 SMNVEV (reference sequence). The CDR3 covers 14 residues. V lost 7 bases to trimming and J lost 6 bases, with 19 bases between them. CDR3 sequence reads: CASISYRDLREQYF. As DNA, the CDR3 is TGTGCCAGCATTTCTTACAGGGACCTGCGCGAGCAGTACTTC.

The chain carries TRBV18 and TRBJ2-5; a possible D gene is TRBD2 (5 bases). Germline V gives CDR1 KGHSH, CDR2 LQKENI. This CDR3 is built from 15 residues. Trimming pared 6 bases from V and 5 bases from J, leaving 19 bases between. In DNA, the CDR3 is TGTGCCAGCTCCCCCGTCGACGGGGTACTGGAGACCCAGTACTTC. This sequence encodes CASSPVDGVLETQYF.

The rearrangement uses TRBV9 and TRBJ2-3; 8 nucleotides line up with TRBD2. This CDR3 is 15 amino acids long. V shed 2 bases and J 2 bases; nucleotides not matched to a gene: 4. Germline V gene data show CDR1 as SGDLS and CDR2 as YYNGEE. The CDR3, as DNA: TGTGCCAGCAGCGTGTCTAGCGGGTACACAGATACGCAGTATTTT. Residues: CASSVSSGYTDTQYF.

The chain has TRBV6-1 and TRBJ2-7, with 8 bases lining up with TRBD1. The CDR3 consists of 13 residues. J was trimmed by 4 bases and V by 7 bases; bases with no gene match: 6. Germline CDR1 MNHNS, CDR2 SASEGT. CDR3 loop: CASNPTGAYEQYF. The CDR3 DNA reads as TGTGCCAGCAACCCGACAGGGGCTTACGAGCAGTACTTC.

V is TRBV4-1 and J is TRBJ2-7, with D hard to call. The CDR3 has 15 amino acids. The germline V and J ends were trimmed by 0 bases and 4 bases, with 13 bases remaining between them. Germline CDR1 and CDR2: MGHRA and YSYEKL. In nucleotides, the CDR3 is TGCGCCAGCAGCCAAGATCCCGGGTTAGGTTACGAGCAGTACTTC. This encodes CASSQDPGLGYEQYF.

The chain recombines TRBV10-3 with TRBJ2-1; D uncertain. Trimming left V 6 bases short and J 7 bases short, with 13 bases between. CDR3 length: 13 residues. Looked up from germline, CDR1 is ENHRY and CDR2 is SYGVKD. The CDR3 here is CAIRAHTQNEQFF. DNA for the CDR3: TGTGCCATCAGGGCCCATACGCAAAATGAGCAGTTCTTC.

The chain couples TRBV7-6 to TRBJ2-7; 9 positions agree with TRBD1. Trimming took 6 bases from V and 2 from J; bases not matched to a gene: 5. The CDR3 is 14 amino acids. Looked up from germline, CDR1 is SGHVS and CDR2 is FNYEAQ. The CDR3 DNA sequence: TGTGCCAGCAGTCTTACAGGGGGCGCCTACGAGCAGTACTTC. Translating it yields CASSLTGGAYEQYF.

The chain carries TRBV27 and TRBJ2-6, with a weak D call TRBD2 (6 bases). Germline V gene sequence: CDR1 MNHEY, CDR2 SMNVEV (reference sequence). V lost 3 bases to trimming and J lost 4 bases, with 13 bases between them. This CDR3 is 16 amino acids long. This CDR3 is CASSFLAQTGANVLTF. CDR3 coding DNA: TGTGCCAGCAGTTTCCTAGCGCAGACCGGGGCCAACGTCCTGACTTTC.

The rearrangement links TRBV2 to TRBJ1-1; 7 bases match TRBD1. J was trimmed by 7 bases and V by 8 bases; bases with no gene match: 7. Germline CDR1 reads SNHLY; CDR2 reads FYNNEI. This CDR3 region has 12 residues. CDR3 in amino acids: CASPTGVDEAFF. Written as DNA, the CDR3 is TGTGCCAGCCCTACAGGGGTGGATGAAGCTTTCTTT.

The rearrangement uses TRBV4-1 and TRBJ2-7, with 8 bases that match TRBD2. The CDR3 contains 15 residues. Losses at the gene ends were 1 base for V and 3 bases for J; bases not matched to a gene: 5. Germline V CDR1 and CDR2: MGHRA, YSYEKL. The DNA for the CDR3 is TGCGCCAGCAGCCAAGGGAGGACTAGCAACTACGAGCAGTACTTC. As protein: CASSQGRTSNYEQYF.

Points on this clone: Different DNA sequences within this sample yield the same CDR3. This chain joins TRBV11-2 and TRBJ1-1; D is unresolved. CDR3 size: 15 residues. CDR1 SGHAT and CDR2 FQNNGV come from the germline V gene. Between the trimmed V and J ends, which lost 0 bases and 6 bases, there was a span of 14 bases. The CDR3 region has the DNA TGTGCCAGCAGCTTAGACGAACGGGGTATCGCTGAAGCTTTCTTT. Its translation is CASSLDERGIAEAFF.

The chain combines TRBV7-9 with TRBJ2-7; D is unresolved. V was shortened by 1 base and J by 0 bases, with 10 bases between the two germline ends. The CDR3 loop spans 15 amino acids. The germline V gene has CDR1 SEHNR and CDR2 FQNEAQ (reference sequence). The CDR3 DNA reads as TGTGCCAGCAGCTTAGAGGCGGTCCTCTCCTACGAGCAGTACTTC. Translating gives CASSLEAVLSYEQYF.

This chain connects TRBV5-4 to TRBJ1-1, with TRBD1 matching 7 bases. Germline assignment: CDR1 SGHNT and CDR2 YYREEE (reference sequence). The junction had 5 bases not matched to a gene; V was cut back by 4 bases and J by 5 bases. The CDR3 has 13 amino acids. The CDR3 coding sequence is TGTGCCAGCAGCCTCGACAGGGATACTGAAGCTTTCTTT. Protein product: CASSLDRDTEAFF.